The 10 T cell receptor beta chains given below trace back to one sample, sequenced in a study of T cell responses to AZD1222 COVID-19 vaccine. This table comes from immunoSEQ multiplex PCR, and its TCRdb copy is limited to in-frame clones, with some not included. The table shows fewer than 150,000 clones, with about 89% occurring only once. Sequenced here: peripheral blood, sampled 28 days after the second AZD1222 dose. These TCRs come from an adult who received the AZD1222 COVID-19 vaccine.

The CDR3 sequence: CASSLERAGTGDREQYF. CDR3 bases: TGTGCCAGCAGCTTAGAGCGAGCCGGGACAGGGGATCGCGAGCAGTACTTC. The chain links TRBV11-3 to TRBJ2-7; 10 nucleotides line up with TRBD1. CDR3 length: 17 amino acids. CDR1 and CDR2 (germline): SGHNT, YENEEA. The V gene end was trimmed by 0 bases and the J gene end by 6 bases; junction bases not matched to a gene: 11.

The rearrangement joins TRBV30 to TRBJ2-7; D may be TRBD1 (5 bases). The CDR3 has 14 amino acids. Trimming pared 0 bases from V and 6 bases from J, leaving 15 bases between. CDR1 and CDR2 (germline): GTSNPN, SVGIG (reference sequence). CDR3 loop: CAWSVPDSWGEQYF. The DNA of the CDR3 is TGTGCCTGGAGTGTACCCGACAGCTGGGGCGAGCAGTACTTC.

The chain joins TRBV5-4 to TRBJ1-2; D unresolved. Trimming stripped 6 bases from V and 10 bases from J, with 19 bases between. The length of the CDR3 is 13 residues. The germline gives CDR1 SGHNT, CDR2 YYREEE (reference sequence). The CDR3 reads CASTSHTRRDYTF. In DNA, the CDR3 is TGTGCCAGCACCTCACACACTCGGAGAGACTACACCTTC.

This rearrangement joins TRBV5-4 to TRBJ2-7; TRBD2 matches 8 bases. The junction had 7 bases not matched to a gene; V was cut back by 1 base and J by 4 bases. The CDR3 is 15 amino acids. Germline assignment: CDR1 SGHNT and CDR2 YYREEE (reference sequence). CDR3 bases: TGTGCCAGCAGCTTGTCCGCGGGAGGACGGTACGAGCAGTACTTC. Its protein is CASSLSAGGRYEQYF.

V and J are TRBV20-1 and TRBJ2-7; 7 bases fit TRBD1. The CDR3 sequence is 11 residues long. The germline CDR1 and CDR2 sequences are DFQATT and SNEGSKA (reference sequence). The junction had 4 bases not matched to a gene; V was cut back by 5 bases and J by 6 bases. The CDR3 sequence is CSALNRGEQYF. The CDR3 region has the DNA TGCAGTGCTTTAAACAGGGGCGAGCAGTACTTC.

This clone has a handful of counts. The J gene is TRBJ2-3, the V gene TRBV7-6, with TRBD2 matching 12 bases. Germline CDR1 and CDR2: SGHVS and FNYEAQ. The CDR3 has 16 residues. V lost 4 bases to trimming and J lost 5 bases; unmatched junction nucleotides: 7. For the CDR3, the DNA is TGTGCCAGCAGCTCCTCCGGACTAGCGGGAATAGATACGCAGTATTTT. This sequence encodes CASSSSGLAGIDTQYF.

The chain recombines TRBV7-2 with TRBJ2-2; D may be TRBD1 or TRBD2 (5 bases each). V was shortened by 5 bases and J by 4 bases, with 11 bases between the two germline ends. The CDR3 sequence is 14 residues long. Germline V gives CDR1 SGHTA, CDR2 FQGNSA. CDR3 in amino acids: CASSPGPITGELFF. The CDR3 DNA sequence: TGTGCCAGCAGCCCGGGACCTATCACCGGGGAGCTGTTTTTT. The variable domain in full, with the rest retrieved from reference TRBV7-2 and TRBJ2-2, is GAGVSQSPSNKVTEKGKDVELRCDPISGHTALYWYRQSLGQGLEFLIYFQGNSAPDKSGLPSDRFSAERTGGSVSTLTIQRTQQEDSAVYLCASSPGPITGELFFGEGSRLTVL.

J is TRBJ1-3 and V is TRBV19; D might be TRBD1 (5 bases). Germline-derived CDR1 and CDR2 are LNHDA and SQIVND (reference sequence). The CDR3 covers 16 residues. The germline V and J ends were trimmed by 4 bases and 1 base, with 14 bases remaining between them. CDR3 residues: CASSNGGRLSGNTIYF. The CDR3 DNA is TGTGCCAGTAGTAACGGGGGTAGGCTGTCTGGAAACACCATATATTTT. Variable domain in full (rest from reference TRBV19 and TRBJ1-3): DGGITQSPKYLFRKEGQNVTLSCEQNLNHDAMYWYRQDPGQGLRLIYYSQIVNDFQKGDIAEGYSVSREKKESFPLTVTSAQKNPTAFYLCASSNGGRLSGNTIYFGEGSWLTVV.

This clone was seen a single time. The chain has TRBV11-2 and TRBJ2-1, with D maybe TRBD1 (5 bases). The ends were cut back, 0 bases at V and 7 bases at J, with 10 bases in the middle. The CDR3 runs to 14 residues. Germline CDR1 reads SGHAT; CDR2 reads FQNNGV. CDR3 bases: TGTGCCAGCAGCTTAGACAGGACACGGAATGAGCAGTTCTTC. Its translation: CASSLDRTRNEQFF.

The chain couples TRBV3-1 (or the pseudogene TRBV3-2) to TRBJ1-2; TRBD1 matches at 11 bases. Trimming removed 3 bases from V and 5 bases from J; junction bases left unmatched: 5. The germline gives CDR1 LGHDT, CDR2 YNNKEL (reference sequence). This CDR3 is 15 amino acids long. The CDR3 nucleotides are TGTGCCAGCAGCCAGGACAGGGGGCGCGAGTATGGCTACACCTTC. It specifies CASSQDRGREYGYTF.